These 10 T cell receptor beta chains share one sample of origin, sequenced in a study of blood T cell repertoires in COVID-19. Measured with immunoSEQ multiplex PCR; TCRdb has only the in-frame clones, and not every one. The repertoire holds some 300,000 clones, less than 90% seen once, with about an eighth in the top ten. Sample: peripheral blood. The receptors were sampled from an older woman with COVID-19, enrolled during active disease.

The rearrangement links TRBV18 to TRBJ1-2; no firm D call. The CDR3 has 14 residues. V dropped 3 bases and J dropped 4 bases, with 12 bases sitting between them. CDR1 and CDR2 (germline): KGHSH, LQKENI. Written as DNA, the CDR3 is TGTGCCAGCTCACCTTCCGGGGTAGGCTATGGCTACACCTTC. This encodes CASSPSGVGYGYTF.

The CDR3 is CSVGGLGEQYF. The CDR3 bases are TGCAGCGTTGGTGGGCTGGGCGAGCAGTACTTC. V gene TRBV29-1 combines with J gene TRBJ2-7, with unresolved D. This CDR3 is 11 amino acids long. CDR1 and CDR2 from the germline V gene are SQVTM and ANQGSEA. V lost 4 bases to trimming and J lost 6 bases, with 10 bases between them.

The V call is TRBV9, the J call TRBJ2-3, with D unresolved. This CDR3 has 13 amino acids. The germline CDR1 and CDR2 sequences are SGDLS and YYNGEE. Trimming pared 4 bases from V and 0 bases from J, leaving 6 bases between. The CDR3 region is CASSPLSTDTQYF. CDR3 sequence (DNA): TGTGCCAGCAGCCCTTTAAGCACAGATACGCAGTATTTT.

This clone was seen only a few times. The chain carries TRBV7-9 and TRBJ1-1; a weak D match, TRBD1 (5 bases). The germline V gene encodes CDR1 SEHNR and CDR2 FQNEAQ (reference sequence). Trimming removed 3 bases at V and 0 bases at J, with 14 bases between. The CDR3 is 16 amino acids. CDR3 sequence reads: CASSFGRGNMNTEAFF. In DNA form, the CDR3 reads TGTGCCAGCAGCTTTGGAAGGGGCAACATGAACACTGAAGCTTTCTTT.

The rearrangement joins TRBV7-8 to TRBJ1-4; D may be TRBD1 (5 bases). The CDR3 has 12 residues. Trimming took off 4 bases at V and 7 bases at J, with 7 bases between the two ends. Per germline, CDR1 SGHVS and CDR2 FQNEAQ. The DNA of the CDR3 is TGTGCCAGCAGCTCGGGGGGTGAAAAACTGTTTTTT. This translates into CASSSGGEKLFF.

This chain connects TRBV11-1 to TRBJ1-5; no reliable D call. The ends were cut back, 5 bases at V and 4 bases at J, with 18 bases in the middle. CDR1 SGHAT and CDR2 FQDESV come from the germline V gene (reference sequence). The CDR3 length is 16 residues. CDR3 in amino acids: CASSRGGVPRNQPQHF. The CDR3 region has the DNA TGTGCCAGCAGCCGGGGAGGTGTGCCCCGAAATCAGCCCCAGCATTTT.

The chain has TRBV5-1 and TRBJ2-5; perhaps TRBD2 as D (7 bases). Germline V CDR1 and CDR2: SGHRS, YFSETQ. Trimming removed 1 base at V and 2 bases at J, with 15 bases between. The CDR3 length is 16 residues. The DNA of the CDR3 is TGCGCCAGCAGCTTGATCCCGGGGGGCTCTCAAGAGACCCAGTACTTC. It translates to CASSLIPGGSQETQYF.

This clone was picked up a small number of times. The chain employs TRBV12-5 and TRBJ2-2; D is undetermined. Per the germline V gene, CDR1 is LGHNT and CDR2 is FRNRAP. The V gene lost 6 bases and the J gene lost 4 bases, with 12 bases spanning the gap. The CDR3 is 14 amino acids. The chain's CDR3 is CASGSPVGTGELFF. In DNA form, the CDR3 reads TGTGCTAGTGGCTCGCCGGTTGGCACCGGGGAGCTGTTTTTT.

This chain connects TRBV7-2 to TRBJ1-6; 8 nucleotides agree with TRBD1. The length of the CDR3 is 15 residues. The V and J ends lost 5 bases and 7 bases, in that order; junction bases with no gene match: 7. Germline CDR1 reads SGHTA; CDR2 reads FQGNSA. In nucleotides, the CDR3 is TGTGCCAGCAGCGTCCGACAGGGGCCGAATTCACCCCTCCACTTT. Amino acids: CASSVRQGPNSPLHF.

This chain connects TRBV12-5 to TRBJ2-7; possibly TRBD1 for D (6 bases). V dropped 5 bases and J dropped 2 bases, with 19 bases sitting between them. The germline CDR1 and CDR2 sequences are LGHNT and FRNRAP. The length of the CDR3 is 16 residues. DNA for the CDR3: TGTGCTAGTGGTCTTACTTCAGGGACAATGGCCTACGAGCAGTACTTC. Residues: CASGLTSGTMAYEQYF.